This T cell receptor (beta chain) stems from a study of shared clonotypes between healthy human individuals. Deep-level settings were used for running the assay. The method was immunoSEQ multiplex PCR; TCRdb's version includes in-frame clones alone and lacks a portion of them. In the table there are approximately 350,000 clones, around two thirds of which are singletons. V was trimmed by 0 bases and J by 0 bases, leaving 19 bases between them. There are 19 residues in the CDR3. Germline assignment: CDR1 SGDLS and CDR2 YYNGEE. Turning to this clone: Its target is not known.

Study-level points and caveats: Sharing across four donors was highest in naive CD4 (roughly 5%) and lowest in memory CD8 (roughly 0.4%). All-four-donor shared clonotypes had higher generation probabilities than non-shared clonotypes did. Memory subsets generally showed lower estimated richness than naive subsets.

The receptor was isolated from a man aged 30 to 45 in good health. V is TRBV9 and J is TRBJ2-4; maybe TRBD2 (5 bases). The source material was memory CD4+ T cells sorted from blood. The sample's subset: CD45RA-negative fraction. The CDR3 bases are TGTGCCAGCAGCGTAGGGTTTAGTGGTAGCGACCGAGCCAAAAACATTCAGTACTTC. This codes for CASSVGFSGSDRAKNIQYF.